The 30 T cell receptor beta chains given below trace back to one sample, sequenced in a study of blood T cell repertoires in COVID-19. This table comes from immunoSEQ multiplex PCR, and its TCRdb copy is limited to in-frame clones, with some not included. The sample lists about 190,000 clones, about three quarters occurring once. The sequenced sample was peripheral blood. Receptor source: a woman in her 70s with acute or convalescent COVID-19.

The J gene is TRBJ2-2, the V gene TRBV28; 12 bases fit TRBD2. In germline, CDR1 is MDHEN, CDR2 SYDVKM. The J segment lost 0 bases and the V segment lost 3 bases, leaving 11 bases of the junction unmatched. The CDR3 is 20 residues long. CDR3 nucleotides: TGTGCCAGCAGTTTCCCCTTTAGGACTAGCGGGATTACGAACACCGGGGAGCTGTTTTTT. Encoded protein: CASSFPFRTSGITNTGELFF.

The V gene is TRBV20-1, the J gene TRBJ1-2; 8 nucleotides line up with TRBD1. After removal of 3 bases from V and 3 bases from J, the junction contained 6 bases not matched to a gene. Looked up from germline, CDR1 is DFQATT and CDR2 is SNEGSKA (reference sequence). The CDR3 is made up of 14 amino acids. The CDR3 sequence: CSASQGAGDYGYTF. In nucleotides, the CDR3 is TGCAGTGCTAGTCAGGGGGCGGGAGACTATGGCTACACCTTC.

The chain recombines TRBV5-8 with TRBJ1-2; tentative D call: TRBD1 (5 bases). V was shortened by 0 bases and J by 5 bases, with 11 bases between the two germline ends. The CDR3 is 14 amino acids. Germline assignment: CDR1 SGHTS and CDR2 YDEGEE. The CDR3 region is CASSLVRKGYGYTF. The CDR3 nucleotides read TGTGCCAGCAGCTTGGTGCGGAAGGGGTATGGCTACACCTTC. Full variable domain (missing parts from reference TRBV5-8 and TRBJ1-2): EAGVTQSPTHLIKTRGQQATLRCSPISGHTSVYWYQQALGLGLQFLLWYDEGEERNRGNFPPRFSGRQFPNYSSELNVNALELEDSALYLCASSLVRKGYGYTFGSGTRLTVV.

The rearrangement joins TRBV24-1 to TRBJ1-4; 10 nucleotides align to TRBD1. Germline assignment: CDR1 KGHDR and CDR2 SFDVKD. The V and J ends lost 7 bases and 5 bases, in that order; junction bases with no gene match: 12. This CDR3 contains 17 residues. CDR3 amino acids: CATSQPTGTGENEKLFF. CDR3 DNA sequence: TGTGCCACCAGCCAACCGACCGGGACAGGGGAGAATGAAAAACTGTTTTTT.

The chain has TRBV19 and TRBJ1-2; tentative D call: TRBD1 (6 bases). The germline V and J ends were trimmed by 6 bases and 6 bases, with 14 bases remaining between them. Germline CDR1 LNHDA, CDR2 SQIVND (reference sequence). CDR3 size: 13 residues. CDR3: CASSRGQSNGYTF. The CDR3 nucleotides read TGTGCCAGTAGCCGTGGACAGTCCAATGGCTACACCTTC.

The chain joins TRBV9 to TRBJ1-4; D gene uncertain. Germline V gives CDR1 SGDLS, CDR2 YYNGEE. Trimming took off 2 bases at V and 7 bases at J, with 15 bases between the two ends. The CDR3 extends over 15 amino acids. The CDR3 DNA follows: TGTGCCAGCAGCGTCCGCGGGGTGCCGGGTGAAAAACTGTTTTTT. Translating gives CASSVRGVPGEKLFF.

The chain employs TRBV7-6 and TRBJ2-2; 8 bases fit TRBD1. Germline V gene sequence: CDR1 SGHVS, CDR2 FNYEAQ. The CDR3 spans 16 residues. Unmatched junction bases numbered 8, after V lost 3 bases and J lost 5 bases. The CDR3 nucleotides read TGTGCCAGCAGCTTCCCGGGACAGGACTCAACCGGGGAGCTGTTTTTT. Protein sequence: CASSFPGQDSTGELFF.

This rearrangement joins TRBV29-1 to TRBJ1-4, with 10 nucleotides matching TRBD1. V shed 3 bases and J 8 bases; nucleotides not matched to a gene: 0. The germline gives CDR1 SQVTM, CDR2 ANQGSEA. The CDR3 sequence is 12 residues long. CDR3 DNA: TGCAGCGTTGAGGGACAGGGGGAAAAACTGTTTTTT. Amino acids: CSVEGQGEKLFF.

V gene TRBV29-1 combines with J gene TRBJ2-3, with 8 bases matching TRBD2. The trim removed 4 bases at V and 3 bases at J, leaving 6 bases unmatched. The V gene's germline CDR1 is SQVTM and CDR2 ANQGSEA. The CDR3 extends over 14 amino acids. The CDR3 spells CSVVSAGETDTQYF. DNA of the CDR3: TGCAGCGTTGTCTCAGCGGGAGAAACAGATACGCAGTATTTT.

The V and J genes are TRBV7-2 and TRBJ2-7; TRBD2 aligns across 13 bases. Unmatched junction bases numbered 2, after V lost 1 base and J lost 8 bases. Germline V CDR1 and CDR2: SGHTA, FQGNSA. CDR3 length equals 14 residues. This chain's CDR3 is CASSLGTSGSKQYF. The CDR3, as DNA: TGTGCCAGCAGCTTAGGGACTAGCGGGAGTAAGCAGTACTTC. Full variable domain (remainder filled in from reference TRBV7-2 and TRBJ2-7): GAGVSQSPSNKVTEKGKDVELRCDPISGHTALYWYRQSLGQGLEFLIYFQGNSAPDKSGLPSDRFSAERTGGSVSTLTIQRTQQEDSAVYLCASSLGTSGSKQYFGPGTRLTVT.

The rearrangement uses TRBV29-1 and TRBJ2-1; 8 nucleotides match TRBD2. Germline trimming cut 1 base from V and 4 bases from J; bases unmatched to any gene: 15. The CDR3 runs to 18 residues. Germline V gives CDR1 SQVTM, CDR2 ANQGSEA. CDR3 sequence (DNA): TGCAGCGTTGAAGGCGCTGGAGTACCGGGACTAGATTACAATGAGCAGTTCTTC. This codes for CSVEGAGVPGLDYNEQFF.

The chain has TRBV11-2 and TRBJ2-7; D is perhaps TRBD2 (5 bases). Trimming took 1 base from V and 1 from J, leaving 5 bases between them. Germline CDR1 is SGHAT and CDR2 is FQNNGV. This CDR3 spans 13 amino acids. For the CDR3, the DNA is TGTGCCAGCAGCTTAGGGACTTCCTACGAGCAGTACTTC. Amino acids: CASSLGTSYEQYF. Looking up the rest from reference TRBV11-2 and TRBJ2-7 gives the full variable domain: EAGVAQSPRYKIIEKRQSVAFWCNPISGHATLYWYQQILGQGPKLLIQFQNNGVVDDSQLPKDRFSAERLKGVDSTLKIQPAKLEDSAVYLCASSLGTSYEQYFGPGTRLTVT.

The table lists this clone with a count of one. V and J are TRBV13 and TRBJ1-1, with D maybe TRBD1 (6 bases). Trimming left V 0 bases short and J 8 bases short, with 13 bases between. CDR1 and CDR2 from the germline V gene are PRHDT and FYEKMQ (reference sequence). The CDR3 is 14 residues long. This chain's CDR3 is CASSLGVGGAEAFF. The CDR3 DNA reads TGTGCCAGCAGCTTAGGAGTAGGGGGTGCCGAAGCTTTCTTT.

This sequence joins TRBV5-5 and TRBJ2-5; 11 nucleotides match TRBD2. The CDR3 loop spans 18 amino acids. V shed 4 bases, J shed 5 bases, and the junction held 16 bases outside the gene matches. From germline, CDR1 is SGHKS and CDR2 YYEKEE (reference sequence). CDR3 residues: CASSRTSGSYRLAETQYF. The CDR3 nucleotides are TGTGCCAGCAGCCGCACTAGCGGGAGTTACCGTTTAGCCGAGACCCAGTACTTC.

The rearrangement uses TRBV2 and TRBJ1-1, with D perhaps matching TRBD1 (6 bases). The CDR3 runs to 14 residues. CDR1 is SNHLY, CDR2 FYNNEI, per germline. Trimming stripped 5 bases from V and 4 bases from J, with 14 bases between. The CDR3 protein is CASSQQGKGTEAFF. The CDR3 bases are TGTGCCAGCAGTCAACAGGGTAAGGGCACTGAAGCTTTCTTT.

V is TRBV4-1 and J is TRBJ1-4; tentative D call: TRBD1 (6 bases). Trimming took 4 bases from V and 0 from J, leaving 24 bases between them. Per the germline V gene, CDR1 is MGHRA and CDR2 is YSYEKL. The CDR3 contains 20 residues. CDR3 region: CASSRVLGRGPLTTNEKLFF. In DNA, the CDR3 is TGCGCCAGCAGCCGAGTCCTGGGCAGGGGCCCCCTCACAACTAATGAAAAACTGTTTTTT.

The chain employs TRBV10-3 and TRBJ2-6; 9 nucleotides line up with TRBD1. This CDR3 has 16 amino acids. The V and J ends lost 6 bases and 0 bases, in that order; junction bases with no gene match: 3. Germline CDR1 and CDR2: ENHRY and SYGVKD. CDR3 DNA sequence: TGTGCCATCAGCGGGACAGGGAGCTCTGGGGCCAACGTCCTGACTTTC. Translating gives CAISGTGSSGANVLTF.

The chain employs TRBV27 and TRBJ2-3; 11 bases match TRBD2. CDR1 and CDR2 from the germline V gene are MNHEY and SMNVEV (reference sequence). CDR3 size: 18 residues. Unmatched junction bases numbered 10, after V lost 5 bases and J lost 0 bases. CDR3 region: CASSRRTSGFTSTDTQYF. CDR3 DNA: TGTGCCAGCAGTAGAAGGACTAGCGGGTTTACCAGCACAGATACGCAGTATTTT.

This chain joins TRBV12-3 or TRBV12-4 and TRBJ1-2, with D possibly being TRBD1 (5 bases). Trimming took off 3 bases at V and 7 bases at J, with 12 bases between the two ends. The length of the CDR3 is 13 residues. The CDR3 nucleotides read TGTGCCAGCAGTTTTGGGGGGATCAGTGGCTACACCTTC. Translating gives CASSFGGISGYTF.

The chain uses TRBV19 and TRBJ2-2; D not resolved. This CDR3 region has 11 residues. The germline V gene has CDR1 LNHDA and CDR2 SQIVND (reference sequence). V lost 9 bases to trimming and J lost 2 bases, with 4 bases between them. The CDR3 loop reads CASRNTGELFF. The CDR3 DNA follows: TGTGCCAGCCGTAACACCGGGGAGCTGTTTTTT.

The V call is TRBV10-2, the J call TRBJ1-1; TRBD1 matches 9 bases. Germline V CDR1 and CDR2: WSHSY, SAAADI. J lost 6 bases, V lost 6 bases, and 5 bases had no gene match. The CDR3 is 13 residues long. The CDR3: CASRVDRGSEAFF. DNA of the CDR3: TGCGCCAGCAGGGTCGACAGGGGGTCTGAAGCTTTCTTT.

V is TRBV5-1 and J is TRBJ1-4; 8 nucleotides line up with TRBD1. The J segment lost 8 bases and the V segment lost 1 base, leaving 7 bases of the junction unmatched. The CDR3 is 15 residues long. Germline V CDR1 and CDR2: SGHRS, YFSETQ. For the CDR3, the DNA is TGCGCCAGCAGCTTGAACACAGGGGGGCAGGAAAAACTGTTTTTT. Amino acids: CASSLNTGGQEKLFF.

The V call is TRBV7-8, the J call TRBJ2-2, with 10 bases lining up with TRBD2. The CDR3 is 15 residues long. Unmatched junction bases numbered 4, after V lost 3 bases and J lost 6 bases. Looked up from germline, CDR1 is SGHVS and CDR2 is FQNEAQ. The CDR3 region has the DNA TGTGCCAGCAGCTTTTGGACTAGCGGAGCCGGGGAGCTGTTTTTT. Its translation is CASSFWTSGAGELFF.

V usage is TRBV12-5 and J usage is TRBJ2-5; perhaps TRBD2 as D (5 bases). Germline V gene data show CDR1 as LGHNT and CDR2 as FRNRAP. V was trimmed by 5 bases and J by 1 base, leaving 8 bases between them. The CDR3 runs 13 residues. The CDR3 loop reads CASGQRLQETQYF. The DNA of the CDR3 is TGTGCTAGTGGTCAGCGGCTCCAAGAGACCCAGTACTTC.

This chain uses TRBV6-6 with TRBJ1-6; TRBD1 might be the D (5 bases). The germline CDR1 and CDR2 sequences are MNHNY and SVGAGI (reference sequence). This CDR3 contains 15 residues. V shed 0 bases and J shed 7 bases, with 10 bases lying between them. The CDR3 region is CASSYSAGNNSPLHF. CDR3 nucleotides: TGTGCCAGCAGTTACTCTGCAGGGAACAATTCACCCCTCCACTTT.

This sequence joins TRBV5-5 and TRBJ2-7; D ambiguous. Per germline, CDR1 SGHKS and CDR2 YYEKEE (reference sequence). V was trimmed by 0 bases and J by 3 bases, leaving 7 bases between them. This CDR3 is 13 amino acids long. CDR3 loop: CASSLGPLYEQYF. In DNA form, the CDR3 reads TGTGCCAGCAGCTTGGGGCCGCTCTACGAGCAGTACTTC.

The rearrangement joins TRBV2 to TRBJ1-2; 7 bases are a match to TRBD1. V trimming: 2 bases; J trimming: 8 bases; junction bases outside the gene matches: 11. This CDR3 has 15 amino acids. CDR1 and CDR2 from the germline V gene are SNHLY and FYNNEI. The chain's CDR3 is CASSERGQSTSGYTF. The CDR3 nucleotides read TGTGCCAGCAGTGAAAGGGGGCAGAGTACCTCGGGCTACACCTTC. Full variable domain (rest looked up from reference TRBV2 and TRBJ1-2): EPEVTQTPSHQVTQMGQEVILRCVPISNHLYFYWYRQILGQKVEFLVSFYNNEISEKSEIFDDQFSVERPDGSNFTLKIRSTKLEDSAMYFCASSERGQSTSGYTFGSGTRLTVV.

This clone was observed once. V and J are TRBV5-6 and TRBJ1-6; D remains unclear. Trimming removed 0 bases at V and 6 bases at J, with 4 bases between. CDR1 and CDR2 (germline): SGHDT, YYEEEE. The CDR3 consists of 13 residues. The CDR3 reads CASSLASNSPLHF. For the CDR3, the DNA is TGTGCCAGCAGCTTGGCTAGTAATTCACCCCTCCACTTT.

This clone was seen a handful of times. DNA for the CDR3: TGTGCCACCAGTGATGGGGGCGAAACTAGCGGGAGTCTTGATGAGCAGTTCTTC. Encoded protein: CATSDGGETSGSLDEQFF. The rearrangement joins TRBV24-1 to TRBJ2-1, with TRBD2 identical over 11 bases. This CDR3 is built from 18 residues. Trimming at V came to 3 bases and at J to 8 bases, leaving 14 bases not matched to a gene. Looked up from germline, CDR1 is KGHDR and CDR2 is SFDVKD.

V and J are TRBV19 and TRBJ1-1, with no clear D. Between the trimmed V and J ends, which lost 3 bases and 2 bases, there was a span of 10 bases. CDR1 and CDR2 from the germline V gene are LNHDA and SQIVND (reference sequence). The CDR3 extends over 14 amino acids. The CDR3 loop is CASSIYGSNTEAFF. In nucleotides, the CDR3 is TGTGCCAGTAGTATTTATGGGAGCAACACTGAAGCTTTCTTT.